The 18 T cell receptor beta chains below all came from one sample that was sequenced in a study of cytomegalovirus exposure and HLA in healthy donors. Both 60 Vbeta primers and 13 Jbeta primers went into the PCR. The table came from immunoSEQ multiplex PCR; TCRdb's copy has only in-frame clones and leaves some out. The repertoire holds about 140,000 clones, with roughly 75% as singletons. The sequenced sample was PBMCs. All receptors come from a man aged 40-49 years in good health and CMV-seronegative.

This sequence joins TRBV6-1 and TRBJ2-3; D gene ambiguous. Trimming stripped 6 bases from V and 8 bases from J, with 6 bases between. Germline values: CDR1 MNHNS, CDR2 SASEGT. CDR3 length: 10 amino acids. The CDR3 nucleotides are TGTGCCAGCAGACTTGTTACGCAGTATTTT. Translation gives CASRLVTQYF.

This clone has more than one count but fewer than ten. The CDR3 DNA reads as TGTGCCAGCAGGGCCGACTCTGGAAACACCATATATTTT. It specifies CASRADSGNTIYF. The rearrangement uses TRBV2 and TRBJ1-3; D is unclear. The CDR3 has 13 amino acids. Trimming cost V 6 bases and J 0 bases, with 6 bases left between them. Looked up from germline, CDR1 is SNHLY and CDR2 is FYNNEI.

This sequence joins TRBV5-1 and TRBJ1-4, with 7 bases identical to TRBD1. Germline CDR1 is SGHRS and CDR2 is YFSETQ. J lost 8 bases, V lost 3 bases, and 4 bases had no gene match. CDR3 size: 13 residues. The CDR3 sequence: CASSWGTDEKLFF. In DNA form, the CDR3 reads TGCGCCAGCAGCTGGGGGACAGACGAAAAACTGTTTTTT. The full variable domain, completed using reference TRBV5-1 and TRBJ1-4, is KAGVTQTPRYLIKTRGQQVTLSCSPISGHRSVSWYQQTPGQGLQFLFEYFSETQRNKGNFPGRFSGRQFSNSRSEMNVSTLELGDSALYLCASSWGTDEKLFFGSGTQLSVL.

V gene TRBV9 combines with J gene TRBJ2-5, with D tentatively TRBD2 (7 bases). The length of the CDR3 is 17 residues. Germline-derived CDR1 and CDR2 are SGDLS and YYNGEE. V was trimmed by 2 bases and J by 5 bases, leaving 22 bases between them. CDR3 in amino acids: CASSVLGRGGLSETQYF. The CDR3 nucleotides read TGTGCCAGCAGCGTCCTAGGTCGCGGGGGCCTCTCTGAGACCCAGTACTTC.

This rearrangement joins TRBV4-2 to TRBJ2-1, with TRBD2 matching 7 bases. CDR1 is LGHNA and CDR2 is YNFKEQ in the germline V gene. The CDR3 length is 14 residues. V gave up 4 bases and J gave up 9 bases; unmatched junction bases: 9. The CDR3 DNA is TGTGCCAGCAGCCCCGGCGGGGGTAGTGGTGAGCAGTTCTTC. It codes for CASSPGGGSGEQFF.

This chain links TRBV28 with TRBJ1-6; D is unclear. This CDR3 spans 15 amino acids. V was clipped by 8 bases and J by 5 bases, with 16 bases between them. Germline V gives CDR1 MDHEN, CDR2 SYDVKM. The CDR3 region has the DNA TGTGCCAGCCTACCATCGGGAGAGAATAATTCACCCCTCCACTTT. Its translation: CASLPSGENNSPLHF.

Comments on this clone: Other DNA sequences from this sample encode an identical CDR3 as well. V usage is TRBV5-1 and J usage is TRBJ2-5, with TRBD1 identical over 8 bases. V gave up 4 bases and J gave up 4 bases; unmatched junction bases: 6. The CDR3 runs to 14 residues. The germline CDR1 and CDR2 sequences are SGHRS and YFSETQ. CDR3 DNA sequence: TGCGCCAGCAGCCTGGACAGGGTGGGAGAGACCCAGTACTTC. This gives the protein CASSLDRVGETQYF.

The J gene is TRBJ1-5, the V gene TRBV2; possibly TRBD1 for D (5 bases). Germline CDR1 and CDR2: SNHLY and FYNNEI. V was shortened by 6 bases and J by 1 base, with 10 bases between the two germline ends. The CDR3 runs to 14 residues. The CDR3 nucleotides read TGTGCCAGCAGCCAGGGTTTGAGCAATCAGCCCCAGCATTTT. It encodes CASSQGLSNQPQHF.

This clone has more than one count but fewer than ten. The chain uses TRBV9 and TRBJ2-5; 7 bases agree with TRBD2. This CDR3 region has 14 residues. From germline, CDR1 is SGDLS and CDR2 YYNGEE. J lost 2 bases, V lost 4 bases, and 5 bases had no gene match. CDR3 sequence reads: CASSPSGAQETQYF. For the CDR3, the DNA is TGTGCCAGCAGCCCAAGCGGGGCTCAAGAGACCCAGTACTTC. Full variable domain (outside the CDR3, taken from reference TRBV9 and TRBJ2-5): DSGVTQTPKHLITATGQRVTLRCSPRSGDLSVYWYQQSLDQGLQFLIQYYNGEERAKGNILERFSAQQFPDLHSELNLSSLELGDSALYFCASSPSGAQETQYFGPGTRLLVL.

The V and J genes are TRBV27 and TRBJ2-1; D is undetermined. Trimming shortened V by 6 bases and J by 7 bases, and 16 bases separated the two germline ends. The CDR3 contains 14 residues. Germline V lookup: CDR1 MNHEY, CDR2 SMNVEV (reference sequence). Here the CDR3 DNA reads TGTGCCAGCAGCTCCGGGTTAGATAAGAATGAGCAGTTCTTC. It translates to CASSSGLDKNEQFF.

Remarks on this clone: Other DNA sequences in this sample translate to the same CDR3. The chain combines TRBV18 with TRBJ1-1; weak D call: TRBD1 (5 bases). This CDR3 is built from 14 residues. Germline loops: CDR1 KGHSH, CDR2 LQKENI. Trimming took 5 bases from V and 0 from J, leaving 10 bases between them. The CDR3 DNA reads as TGTGCCAGCTCAGCGACAGTTCTGAACACTGAAGCTTTCTTT. Protein sequence: CASSATVLNTEAFF.

The chain recombines TRBV10-3 with TRBJ2-2; TRBD1 matches at 10 bases. Germline CDR1 and CDR2: ENHRY and SYGVKD. The CDR3 runs to 15 residues. Trimming removed 6 bases from V and 4 bases from J; junction bases left unmatched: 5. CDR3 loop: CAIRGTGEGTGELFF. The CDR3 DNA reads as TGTGCCATCAGGGGGACAGGGGAAGGCACCGGGGAGCTGTTTTTT.

The J gene is TRBJ1-1, the V gene TRBV5-1, with 9 bases fitting TRBD1. Germline V lookup: CDR1 SGHRS, CDR2 YFSETQ. CDR3 length: 14 amino acids. Losses at the gene ends were 4 bases for V and 12 bases for J; bases not matched to a gene: 13. The CDR3 DNA is TGCGCCAGCAGCCTAGAGGACAGGGGAAGTGAGTCTTTCTTT. Translated: CASSLEDRGSESFF.

The V call is TRBV7-9, the J call TRBJ1-1, with TRBD1 as a possible D gene (6 bases). With 3 bases removed from V and 6 bases from J, the gap between germline ends came to 20 bases. This CDR3 region has 16 residues. Germline CDR1 is SEHNR and CDR2 is FQNEAQ (reference sequence). CDR3 sequence: CASSFQTTGANSEAFF. DNA for the CDR3: TGTGCCAGCAGCTTTCAAACGACAGGAGCCAATTCTGAAGCTTTCTTT.

This clone was seen a handful of times. The chain carries TRBV7-2 and TRBJ2-3; a possible D gene is TRBD2 (5 bases). This CDR3 contains 13 residues. CDR1 and CDR2 from the germline V gene are SGHTA and FQGNSA. V was pared by 5 bases and J by 1 base, with 7 bases between. CDR3: CASSDGGTDTQYF. Written as DNA, the CDR3 is TGTGCCAGCAGCGACGGGGGCACAGATACGCAGTATTTT.

The chain recombines TRBV6-5 with TRBJ2-2; TRBD1 is a possible D gene (8 bases). The CDR3 consists of 14 residues. Germline V CDR1 and CDR2: MNHEY, SVGAGI. The V end was cut by 9 bases, the J end by 6 bases, with 17 bases between. This chain's CDR3 is CASCFTGGAGELFF. As DNA, the CDR3 is TGTGCCAGTTGTTTTACAGGGGGGGCCGGGGAGCTGTTTTTT.

This chain uses TRBV19 with TRBJ2-7, with TRBD1 matching 8 bases. Germline trimming cut 5 bases from V and 3 bases from J; bases unmatched to any gene: 15. The germline V gene encodes CDR1 LNHDA and CDR2 SQIVND (reference sequence). CDR3 length: 17 amino acids. The CDR3 DNA sequence: TGTGCCAGTAGTGCAAGATTTCGAGGACAGGGAGTCTACGAGCAGTACTTC. Translation gives CASSARFRGQGVYEQYF.

The chain recombines TRBV6-1 with TRBJ2-3; 8 nucleotides line up with TRBD2. Trimming removed 2 bases from V and 0 bases from J; junction bases left unmatched: 7. This CDR3 has 17 residues. CDR1 is MNHNS and CDR2 is SASEGT in the germline V gene. The CDR3 DNA follows: TGTGCCAGCAGTGAATATCGGGGGGGCCATAGCACAGATACGCAGTATTTT. Translation gives CASSEYRGGHSTDTQYF.